This TCR beta chain was sequenced for a study of blood T cell repertoires in COVID-19. Overall study: Collection of acute and convalescent COVID-19 samples took place in the United States, Italy and Spain. In each case, the material was cDNA or gDNA derived from T cells, B-cell-depleted T cells, or PBMCs.

Seattle researchers signed up patients amid active infection and tracked them longitudinally. Per the authors' pipeline: Quantification of nucleated cells was approximated via reference gene primer amplification. Profiled with immunoSEQ multiplex PCR; TCRdb holds only in-frame clones, not every one. V and J calls and clone size come straight from that table; D and trimming were deduced from the DNA. This sample has 500,000 to 600,000 clones, with roughly 91% found just once. Germline CDR1 is MNHEY and CDR2 is SVGAGI. There are 14 residues in the CDR3. The V and J ends lost 7 bases and 0 bases respectively, with 10 bases between them.

Material for sequencing was peripheral blood. The V gene is TRBV6-5, the J gene TRBJ1-5, with a possible D match to TRBD1 (6 bases). This receptor was taken from a woman between 45 and 60 years old with COVID-19, enrolled during active disease. CDR3 loop: CASNRQDSNQPQHF. CDR3 DNA sequence: TGTGCCAGCAACCGACAGGATAGCAATCAGCCCCAGCATTTT.